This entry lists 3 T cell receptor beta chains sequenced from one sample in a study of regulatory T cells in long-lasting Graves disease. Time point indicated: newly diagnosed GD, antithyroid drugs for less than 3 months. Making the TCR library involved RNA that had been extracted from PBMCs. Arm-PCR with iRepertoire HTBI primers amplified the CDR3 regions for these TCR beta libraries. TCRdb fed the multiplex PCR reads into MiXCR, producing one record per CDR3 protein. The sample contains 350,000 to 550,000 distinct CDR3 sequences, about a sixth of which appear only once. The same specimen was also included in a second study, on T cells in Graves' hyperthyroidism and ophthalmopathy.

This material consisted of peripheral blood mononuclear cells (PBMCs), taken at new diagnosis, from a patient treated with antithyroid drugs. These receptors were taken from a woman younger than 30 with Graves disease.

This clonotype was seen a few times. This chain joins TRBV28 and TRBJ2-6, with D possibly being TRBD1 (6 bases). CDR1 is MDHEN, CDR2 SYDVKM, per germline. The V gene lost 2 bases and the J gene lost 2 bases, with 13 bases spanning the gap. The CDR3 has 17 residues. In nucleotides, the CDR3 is TGTGCCAGCAGTTTAAGCCAGGGGTACCCTGGGGCCAACGTCCTGACTTTC. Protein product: CASSLSQGYPGANVLTF.

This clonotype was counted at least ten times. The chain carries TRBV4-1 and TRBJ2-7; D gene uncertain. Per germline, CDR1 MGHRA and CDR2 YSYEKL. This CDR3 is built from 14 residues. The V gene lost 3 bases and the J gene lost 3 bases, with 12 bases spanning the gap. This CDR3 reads CASSHSLGLYEQYF. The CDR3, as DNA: TGCGCCAGCAGCCATTCCTTAGGCCTCTACGAGCAGTACTTC.

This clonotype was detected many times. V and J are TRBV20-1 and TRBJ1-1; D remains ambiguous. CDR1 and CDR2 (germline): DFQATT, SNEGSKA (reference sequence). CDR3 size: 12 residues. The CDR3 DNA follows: TGCAGCCCCAGAAACCGATACACTGAAGCTTTCTTT. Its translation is CSPRNRYTEAFF.